The clone carrying this T cell receptor beta chain was observed a few times. What it binds is not known. The data originate from a study of Graves' ophthalmopathy and Graves' hyperthyroidism. The sequenced template was RNA, covering the TCR beta CDR3 region. A first-round RT-PCR used HTBI primers, followed by a second-round multiplex PCR. TCRdb ran MiXCR on the multiplex PCR reads and lists one entry per CDR3 protein. Here the sample spans 220,000 or so distinct CDR3 sequences, about 22% being singletons. Study-wide points: Appearing in blood as well were most expanded thyroid clonotypes above 0.001 frequency. Progression of ophthalmopathy was predicted by the model with 65% to 71% sensitivity and around 72% specificity.

This CDR3 region has 13 residues. The germline gives CDR1 GTSNPN, CDR2 SVGIG (reference sequence). The germline V and J ends were trimmed by 2 bases and 4 bases, with 9 bases remaining between them. Patients with other autoimmune diseases, uncontrolled infections, pregnancy or lactation were excluded. Sequencing was done on a sample of peripheral blood. The J gene is TRBJ1-3, the V gene TRBV30, with a tentative D call TRBD1 (6 bases). The receptor was derived from a woman in her 50s with Graves' ophthalmopathy. The CDR3 DNA is TGTGCCTGGAGTAGGGGGGCAGGAAACACCATATATTTT. It specifies CAWSRGAGNTIYF.